These T cell receptor beta chains were read from a single sample in a study of T cells in tuberculosis. Profiled with immunoSEQ multiplex PCR; TCRdb holds only in-frame clones, not every one. This sample has about 58,000 clones, with approximately 86% found just once. Sequencing input: CD1b-GMM tetramer-negative cells sorted from PBMCs. The receptors stem from an adult woman with latent tuberculosis. The CDR3 runs from the conserved cysteine through the conserved F or W. The order of the fields is V gene, J gene, D gene, clone size, CDR3 DNA, CDR3 protein. D genes are given only for firm matches. The size entry is marked missing in some rows and otherwise reads once, few, many or a size class.

V gene: TRBV2
J gene: TRBJ2-7
D gene: NA
clone size: NA
CDR3 DNA: TGTGCCAGCAGTGAAATAACGACAGAGTACTACGAGCAGTACTTC
CDR3 protein: CASSEITTEYYEQYF

V gene: TRBV5-1
J gene: TRBJ1-2
D gene: NA
clone size: NA
CDR3 DNA: TGCGCCAGCAGCTTGGCAGGGAACACAGACTATGGCTACACCTTC
CDR3 protein: CASSLAGNTDYGYTF

V gene: TRBV19
J gene: TRBJ1-2
D gene: NA
clone size: few
CDR3 DNA: TGTGCCAGTAGCAATATTGAGGCAGGGGCTTATGGCTACACCTTC
CDR3 protein: CASSNIEAGAYGYTF

V gene: TRBV6-5
J gene: TRBJ2-6
D gene: NA
clone size: NA
CDR3 DNA: TGTGCCAGCAGTTTCCGTGGGGCCAACGTCCTGACTTTC
CDR3 protein: CASSFRGANVLTF

V gene: TRBV6-5
J gene: TRBJ1-1
D gene: NA
clone size: NA
CDR3 DNA: TGTGCCAGCACCCTCAGTCCCCGGAACACTGAAGCTTTCTTT
CDR3 protein: CASTLSPRNTEAFF

V gene: TRBV7-3
J gene: TRBJ2-2
D gene: NA
clone size: NA
CDR3 DNA: TGTGCCAGCAGCTTAAAAGGGGCCGGGGAGCTGTTTTTT
CDR3 protein: CASSLKGAGELFF

V gene: TRBV6-5
J gene: TRBJ1-1
D gene: NA
clone size: NA
CDR3 DNA: TGTGCCAGCAGCCCATCAACAGGGAACACTGAAGCTTTCTTT
CDR3 protein: CASSPSTGNTEAFF

V gene: TRBV6-1
J gene: TRBJ2-7
D gene: TRBD1
clone size: NA
CDR3 DNA: TGTGCCAGCAGTGTGACGCCGGGACAGGGGGATGAGCAGTACTTC
CDR3 protein: CASSVTPGQGDEQYF

V gene: TRBV19
J gene: TRBJ2-7
D gene: TRBD1
clone size: NA
CDR3 DNA: TGTGCCAGTAGTCTACCGGGACAGGGGTCCTACGAGCAGTACTTC
CDR3 protein: CASSLPGQGSYEQYF

V gene: TRBV5-4
J gene: TRBJ1-2
D gene: TRBD1
clone size: once
CDR3 DNA: TGTGCCAGCAGCTTGTTTGCAGGGGGCGATGGCTACACCTTC
CDR3 protein: CASSLFAGGDGYTF

V gene: TRBV7-6
J gene: TRBJ2-3
D gene: TRBD2
clone size: NA
CDR3 DNA: TGTGCCAGCAGCTTAGCGCTTCTAGCGGGAGATACGCAGTATTTT
CDR3 protein: CASSLALLAGDTQYF

V gene: TRBV7-3
J gene: TRBJ2-1
D gene: TRBD2
clone size: NA
CDR3 DNA: TGTGCCAGCAGCCCTATCGCTAGCGGGAGGGGCAATGAGCAGTTCTTC
CDR3 protein: CASSPIASGRGNEQFF

V gene: TRBV4-1
J gene: TRBJ1-4
D gene: NA
clone size: NA
CDR3 DNA: TGCGCCAGCAGCCTCACCCGGACAGATGCAACTAATGAAAAACTGTTTTTT
CDR3 protein: CASSLTRTDATNEKLFF

V gene: TRBV19
J gene: TRBJ2-3
D gene: NA
clone size: NA
CDR3 DNA: TGTGCCAGTAGTATATGGGAGGGCACAGATACGCAGTATTTT
CDR3 protein: CASSIWEGTDTQYF

V gene: TRBV7-2
J gene: TRBJ1-2
D gene: NA
clone size: once
CDR3 DNA: TGTGCCAGCAGCTTTGGTCAGGGGTTTAACTATGGCTACACCTTC
CDR3 protein: CASSFGQGFNYGYTF